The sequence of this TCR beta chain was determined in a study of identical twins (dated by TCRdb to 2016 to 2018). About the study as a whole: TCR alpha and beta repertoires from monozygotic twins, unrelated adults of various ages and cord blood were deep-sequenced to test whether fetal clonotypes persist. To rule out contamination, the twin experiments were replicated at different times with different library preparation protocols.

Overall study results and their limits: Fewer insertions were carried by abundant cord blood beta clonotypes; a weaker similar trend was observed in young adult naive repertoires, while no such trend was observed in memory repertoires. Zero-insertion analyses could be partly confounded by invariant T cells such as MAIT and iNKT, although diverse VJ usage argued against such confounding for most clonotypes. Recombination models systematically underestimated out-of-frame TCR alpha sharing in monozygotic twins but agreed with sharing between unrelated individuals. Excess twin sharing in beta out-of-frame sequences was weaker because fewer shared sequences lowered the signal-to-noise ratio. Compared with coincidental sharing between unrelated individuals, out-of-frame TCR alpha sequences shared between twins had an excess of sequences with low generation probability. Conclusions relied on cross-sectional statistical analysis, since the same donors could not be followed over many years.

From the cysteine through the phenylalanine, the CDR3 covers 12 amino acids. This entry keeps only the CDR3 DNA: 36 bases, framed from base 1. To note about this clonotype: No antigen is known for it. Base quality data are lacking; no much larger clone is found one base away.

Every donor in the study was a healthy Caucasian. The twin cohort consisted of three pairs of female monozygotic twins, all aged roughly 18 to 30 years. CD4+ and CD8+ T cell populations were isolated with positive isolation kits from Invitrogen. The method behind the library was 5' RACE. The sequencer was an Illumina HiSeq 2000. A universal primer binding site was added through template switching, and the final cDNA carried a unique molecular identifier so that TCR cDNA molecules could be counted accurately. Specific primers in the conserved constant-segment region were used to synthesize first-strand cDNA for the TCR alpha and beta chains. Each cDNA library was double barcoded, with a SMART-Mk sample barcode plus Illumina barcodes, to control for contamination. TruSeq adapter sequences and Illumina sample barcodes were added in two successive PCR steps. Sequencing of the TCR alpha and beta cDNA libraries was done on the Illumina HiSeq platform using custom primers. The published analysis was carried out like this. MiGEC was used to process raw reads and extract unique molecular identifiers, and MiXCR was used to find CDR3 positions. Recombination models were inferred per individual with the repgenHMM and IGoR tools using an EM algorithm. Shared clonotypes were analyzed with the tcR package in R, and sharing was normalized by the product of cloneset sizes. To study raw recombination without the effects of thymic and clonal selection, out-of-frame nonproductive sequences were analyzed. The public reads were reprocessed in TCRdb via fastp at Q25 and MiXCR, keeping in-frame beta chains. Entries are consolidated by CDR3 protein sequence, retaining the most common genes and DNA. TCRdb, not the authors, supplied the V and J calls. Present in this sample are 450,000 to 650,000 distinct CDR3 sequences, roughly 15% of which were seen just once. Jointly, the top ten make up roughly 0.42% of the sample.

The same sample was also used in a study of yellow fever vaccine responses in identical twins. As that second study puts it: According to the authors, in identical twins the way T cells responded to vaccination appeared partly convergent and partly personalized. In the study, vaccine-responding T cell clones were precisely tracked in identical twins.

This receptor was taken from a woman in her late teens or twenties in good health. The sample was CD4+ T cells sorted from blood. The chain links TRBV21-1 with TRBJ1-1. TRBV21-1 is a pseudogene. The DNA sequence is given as TGTGCCAGCAGCAAAAGTCGGACTGAAGCTTTCTTT. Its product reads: CASSKSRTEAFF.